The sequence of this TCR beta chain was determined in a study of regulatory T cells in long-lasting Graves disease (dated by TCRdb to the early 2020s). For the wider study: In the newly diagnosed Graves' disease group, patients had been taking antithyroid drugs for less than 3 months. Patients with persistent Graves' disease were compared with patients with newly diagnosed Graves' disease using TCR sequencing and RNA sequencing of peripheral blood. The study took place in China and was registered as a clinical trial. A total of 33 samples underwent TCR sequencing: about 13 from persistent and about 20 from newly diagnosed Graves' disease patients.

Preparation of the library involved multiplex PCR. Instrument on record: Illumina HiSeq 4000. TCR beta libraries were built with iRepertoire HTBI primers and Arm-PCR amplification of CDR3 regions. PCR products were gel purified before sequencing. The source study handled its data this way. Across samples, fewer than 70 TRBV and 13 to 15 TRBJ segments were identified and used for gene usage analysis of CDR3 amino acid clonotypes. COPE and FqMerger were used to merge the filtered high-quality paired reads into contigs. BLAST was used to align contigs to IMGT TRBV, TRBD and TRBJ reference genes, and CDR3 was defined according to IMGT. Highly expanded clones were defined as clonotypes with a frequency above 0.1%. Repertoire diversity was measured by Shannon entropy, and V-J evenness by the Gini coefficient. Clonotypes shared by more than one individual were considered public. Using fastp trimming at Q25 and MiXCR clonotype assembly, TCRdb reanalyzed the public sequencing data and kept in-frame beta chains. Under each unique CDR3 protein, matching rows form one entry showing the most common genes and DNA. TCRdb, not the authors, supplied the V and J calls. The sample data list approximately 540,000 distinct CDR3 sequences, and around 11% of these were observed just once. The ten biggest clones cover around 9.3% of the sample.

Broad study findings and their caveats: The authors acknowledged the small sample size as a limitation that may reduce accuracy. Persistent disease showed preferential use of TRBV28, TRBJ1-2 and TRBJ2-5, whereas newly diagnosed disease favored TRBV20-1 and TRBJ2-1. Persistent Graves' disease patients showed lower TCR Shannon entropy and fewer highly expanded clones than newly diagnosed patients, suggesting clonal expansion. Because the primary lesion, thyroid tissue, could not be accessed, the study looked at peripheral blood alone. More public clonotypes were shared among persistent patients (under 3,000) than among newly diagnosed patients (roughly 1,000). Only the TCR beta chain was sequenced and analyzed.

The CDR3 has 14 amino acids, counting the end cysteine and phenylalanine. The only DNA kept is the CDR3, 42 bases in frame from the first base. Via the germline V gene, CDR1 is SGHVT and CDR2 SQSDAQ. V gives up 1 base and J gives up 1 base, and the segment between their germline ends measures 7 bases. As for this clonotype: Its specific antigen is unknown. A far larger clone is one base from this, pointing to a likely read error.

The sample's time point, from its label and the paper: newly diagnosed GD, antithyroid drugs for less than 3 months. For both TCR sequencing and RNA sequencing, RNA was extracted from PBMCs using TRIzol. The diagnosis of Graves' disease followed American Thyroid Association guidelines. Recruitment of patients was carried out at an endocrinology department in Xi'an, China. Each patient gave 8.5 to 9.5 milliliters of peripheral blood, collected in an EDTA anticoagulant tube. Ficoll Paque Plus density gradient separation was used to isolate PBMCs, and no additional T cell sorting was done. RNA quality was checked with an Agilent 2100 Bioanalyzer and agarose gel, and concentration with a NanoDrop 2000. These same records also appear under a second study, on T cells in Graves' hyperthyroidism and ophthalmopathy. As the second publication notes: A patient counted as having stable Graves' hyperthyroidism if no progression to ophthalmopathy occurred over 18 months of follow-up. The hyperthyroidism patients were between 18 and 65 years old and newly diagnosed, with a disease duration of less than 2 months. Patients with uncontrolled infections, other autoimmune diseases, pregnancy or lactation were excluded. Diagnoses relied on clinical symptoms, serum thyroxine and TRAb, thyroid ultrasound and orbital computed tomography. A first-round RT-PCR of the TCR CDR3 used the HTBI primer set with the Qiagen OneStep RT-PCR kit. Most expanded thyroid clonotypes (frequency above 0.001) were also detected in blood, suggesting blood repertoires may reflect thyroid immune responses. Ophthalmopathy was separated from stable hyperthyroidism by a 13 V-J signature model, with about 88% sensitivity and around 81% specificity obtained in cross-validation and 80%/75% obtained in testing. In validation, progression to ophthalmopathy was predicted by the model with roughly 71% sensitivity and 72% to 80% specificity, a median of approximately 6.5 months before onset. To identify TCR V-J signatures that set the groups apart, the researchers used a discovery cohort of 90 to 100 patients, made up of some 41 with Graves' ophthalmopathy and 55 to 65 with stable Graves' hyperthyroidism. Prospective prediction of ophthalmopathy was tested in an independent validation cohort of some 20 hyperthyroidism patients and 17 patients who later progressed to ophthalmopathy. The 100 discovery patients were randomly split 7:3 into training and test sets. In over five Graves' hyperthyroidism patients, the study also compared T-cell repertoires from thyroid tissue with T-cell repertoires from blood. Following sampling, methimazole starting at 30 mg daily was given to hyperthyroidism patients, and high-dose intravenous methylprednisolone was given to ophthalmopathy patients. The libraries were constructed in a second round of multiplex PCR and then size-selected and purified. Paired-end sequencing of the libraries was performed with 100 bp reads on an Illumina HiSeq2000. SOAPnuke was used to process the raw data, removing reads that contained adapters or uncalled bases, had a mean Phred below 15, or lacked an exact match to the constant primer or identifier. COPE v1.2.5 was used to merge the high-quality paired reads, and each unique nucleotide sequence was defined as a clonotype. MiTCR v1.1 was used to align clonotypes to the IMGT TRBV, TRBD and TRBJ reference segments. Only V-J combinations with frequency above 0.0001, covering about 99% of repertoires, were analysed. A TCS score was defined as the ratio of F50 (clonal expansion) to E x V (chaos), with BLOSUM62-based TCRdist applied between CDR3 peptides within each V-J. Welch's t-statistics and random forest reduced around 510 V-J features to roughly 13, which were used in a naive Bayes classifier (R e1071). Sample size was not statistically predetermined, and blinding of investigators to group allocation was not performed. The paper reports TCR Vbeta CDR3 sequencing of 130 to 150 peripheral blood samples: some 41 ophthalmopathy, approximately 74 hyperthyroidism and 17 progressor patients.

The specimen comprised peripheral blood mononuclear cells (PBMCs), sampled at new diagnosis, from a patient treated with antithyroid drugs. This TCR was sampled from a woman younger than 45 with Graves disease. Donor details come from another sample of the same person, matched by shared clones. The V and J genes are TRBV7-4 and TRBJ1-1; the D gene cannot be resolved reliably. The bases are TGTGCCAGCAGCTTAGGGGCAGCGAACACTGAAGCTTTCTTT. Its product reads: CASSLGAANTEAFF.